This T cell receptor beta chain was retrieved from a study of blood T cell repertoires in COVID-19. Trimming removed 5 bases at V and 1 base at J, with 14 bases between. Germline-derived CDR1 and CDR2 are SGHDT and YYEEEE. The CDR3 totals 15 residues. Data came from immunoSEQ multiplex PCR; TCRdb stores just in-frame clones and leaves some out. The table has hundreds of thousands of clones, 85% to 90% seen once. Material for sequencing was peripheral blood. V usage is TRBV5-6 and J usage is TRBJ2-3; tentatively, D is TRBD1 (5 bases). The origin of this receptor is a woman aged 25 to 39 with acute or convalescent COVID-19. CDR3 in amino acids: CASSLRVSGTDTQYF. The CDR3 bases are TGTGCCAGCAGTCTCAGGGTATCTGGCACAGATACGCAGTATTTT.